This T cell receptor beta chain was sequenced in a study of blood T cells in healthy people across ages. A sample-barcoded 5' primer and a J-beta primer mix were used in a second PCR of roughly 6 to 11 cycles. TCRdb re-called the 5' RACE reads with MiXCR, one entry per CDR3 protein. There are more than 450,000 distinct CDR3 sequences in the sample; roughly a quarter occur only once, and over 3.5% lies in the top ten. CDR1 and CDR2 from the germline V gene are KGHSH and LQKENI. The length of the CDR3 is 13 residues. V was clipped by 6 bases and J by 5 bases, with 13 bases between them. This same sample was also taken into another study, of T cells of mothers and their children.

J is TRBJ2-5 and V is TRBV18; no reliable D call. Material for sequencing was blood. The sequence was collected from a boy aged 2 to 9 in good health. The CDR3 region is CASSVGRWETQYF. Here the CDR3 DNA reads TGTGCCAGCTCGGTTGGGCGCTGGGAGACCCAGTACTTC. Filled out from reference TRBV18 and TRBJ2-5, the complete variable domain reads NAGVMQNPRHLVRRRGQEARLRCSPMKGHSHVYWYRQLPEEGLKFMVYLQKENIIDESGMPKERFSAEFPKEGPSILRIQQVVRGDSAAYFCASSVGRWETQYFGPGTRLLVL.